This T cell receptor (beta chain) was profiled in a study of cytomegalovirus exposure and HLA in healthy donors. A remark on this clone: Its antigen is not identified.

General observations from the study: Per a later analysis, 15,000 to 20,000 TCR beta sequences showed association with HLA alleles at 0.05 false discovery rate.

This PCR relied on a set of 60 Vbeta primers and 13 Jbeta primers. Here immunoSEQ multiplex PCR was the method, and the copy in TCRdb shows in-frame clones only, minus some. Of 100,000 to 150,000 clones in the sample, roughly 69% were seen once. The germline V gene encodes CDR1 GTSNPN and CDR2 SVGIG (reference sequence). This CDR3 contains 14 residues. V was shortened by 1 base and J by 4 bases, with 10 bases between the two germline ends. The clonotype was recovered from a human donor in good health. The sequencing sample was made of PBMCs. The chain recombines TRBV30 with TRBJ2-2; TRBD2 might be the D (5 bases). CDR3 in DNA: TGTGCCTGGAGTGGGCTAGCCGCCACCGGGGAGCTGTTTTTT. It specifies CAWSGLAATGELFF.